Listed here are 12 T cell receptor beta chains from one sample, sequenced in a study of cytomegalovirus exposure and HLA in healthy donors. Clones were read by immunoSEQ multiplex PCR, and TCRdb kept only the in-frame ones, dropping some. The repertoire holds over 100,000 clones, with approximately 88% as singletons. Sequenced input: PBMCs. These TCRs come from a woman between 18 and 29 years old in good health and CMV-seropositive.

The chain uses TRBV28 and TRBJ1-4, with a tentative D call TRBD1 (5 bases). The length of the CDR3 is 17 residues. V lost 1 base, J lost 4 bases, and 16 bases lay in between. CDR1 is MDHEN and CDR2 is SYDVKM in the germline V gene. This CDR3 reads CASSLSALGGFNEKLFF. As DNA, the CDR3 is TGTGCCAGCAGTTTATCGGCTTTGGGGGGGTTTAATGAAAAACTGTTTTTT.

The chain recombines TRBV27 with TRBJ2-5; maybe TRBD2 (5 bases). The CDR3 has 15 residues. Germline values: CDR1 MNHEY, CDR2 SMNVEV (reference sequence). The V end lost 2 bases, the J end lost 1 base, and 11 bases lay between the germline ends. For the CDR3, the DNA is TGTGCCAGCAGTTTAAAGGGTGGACTCCAAGAGACCCAGTACTTC. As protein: CASSLKGGLQETQYF.

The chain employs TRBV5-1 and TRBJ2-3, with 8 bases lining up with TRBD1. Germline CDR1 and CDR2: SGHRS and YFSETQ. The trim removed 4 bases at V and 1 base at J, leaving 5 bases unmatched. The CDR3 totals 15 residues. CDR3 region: CASSPSGQGTDTQYF. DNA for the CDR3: TGCGCCAGCAGCCCTTCGGGACAGGGCACAGATACGCAGTATTTT.

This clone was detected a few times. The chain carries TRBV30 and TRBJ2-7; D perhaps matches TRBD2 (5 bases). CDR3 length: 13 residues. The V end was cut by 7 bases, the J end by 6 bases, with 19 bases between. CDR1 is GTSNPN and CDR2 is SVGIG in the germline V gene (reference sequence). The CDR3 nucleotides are TGTGCCTCCCAGCGCGAGGGAACCCTCGAGCAGTACTTC. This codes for CASQREGTLEQYF. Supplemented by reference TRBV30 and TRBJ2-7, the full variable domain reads SQTIHQWPATLVQPVGSPLSLECTVEGTSNPNLYWYRQAAGRGLQLLFYSVGIGQISSEVPQNLSASRPQDRQFILSSKKLLLSDSGFYLCASQREGTLEQYFGPGTRLTVT.

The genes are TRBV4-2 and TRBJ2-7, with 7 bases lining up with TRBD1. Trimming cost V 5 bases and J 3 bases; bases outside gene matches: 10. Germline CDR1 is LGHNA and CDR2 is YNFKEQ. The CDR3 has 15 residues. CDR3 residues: CASSTRTGGGYEQYF. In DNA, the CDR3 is TGTGCCAGCAGCACACGGACAGGTGGAGGCTACGAGCAGTACTTC.

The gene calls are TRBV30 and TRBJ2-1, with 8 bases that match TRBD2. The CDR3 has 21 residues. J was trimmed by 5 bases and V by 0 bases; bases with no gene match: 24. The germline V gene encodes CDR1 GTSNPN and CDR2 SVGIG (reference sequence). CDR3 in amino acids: CAWSVRVWASGQKEEDNEQFF. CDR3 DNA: TGTGCCTGGAGTGTACGGGTTTGGGCTAGCGGGCAGAAGGAGGAGGACAATGAGCAGTTCTTC.

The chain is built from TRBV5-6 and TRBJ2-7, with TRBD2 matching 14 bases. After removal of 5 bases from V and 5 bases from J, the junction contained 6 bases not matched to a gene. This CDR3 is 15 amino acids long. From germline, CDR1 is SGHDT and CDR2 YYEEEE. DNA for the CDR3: TGTGCCAGCAGGCCTGGGACTAGCGGGAGAAACGAGCAGTACTTC. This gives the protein CASRPGTSGRNEQYF.

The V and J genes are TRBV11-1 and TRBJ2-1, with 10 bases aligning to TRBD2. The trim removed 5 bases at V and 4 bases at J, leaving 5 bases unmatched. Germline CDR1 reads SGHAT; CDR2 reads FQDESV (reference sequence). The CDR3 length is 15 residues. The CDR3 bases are TGTGCCAGCAGCCGCAGCGGGGGGGGGTACAATGAGCAGTTCTTC. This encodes CASSRSGGGYNEQFF. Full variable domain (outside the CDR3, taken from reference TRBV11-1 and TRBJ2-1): EAEVAQSPRYKITEKSQAVAFWCDPISGHATLYWYRQILGQGPELLVQFQDESVVDDSQLPKDRFSAERLKGVDSTLKIQPAELGDSAMYLCASSRSGGGYNEQFFGPGTRLTVL.

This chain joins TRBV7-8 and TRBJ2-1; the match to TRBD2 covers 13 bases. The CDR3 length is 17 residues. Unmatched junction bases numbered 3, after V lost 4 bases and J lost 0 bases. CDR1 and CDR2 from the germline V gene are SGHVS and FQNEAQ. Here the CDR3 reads CASSSGTSGDSYNEQFF. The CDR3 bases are TGTGCCAGCAGCTCTGGGACTAGCGGGGACTCCTACAATGAGCAGTTCTTC.

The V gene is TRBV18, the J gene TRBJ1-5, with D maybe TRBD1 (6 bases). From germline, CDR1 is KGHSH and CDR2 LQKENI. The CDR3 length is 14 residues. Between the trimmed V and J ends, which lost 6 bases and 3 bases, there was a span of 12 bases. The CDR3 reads CASSPTGPNQPQHF. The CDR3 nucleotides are TGTGCCAGCTCTCCAACAGGGCCCAATCAGCCCCAGCATTTT. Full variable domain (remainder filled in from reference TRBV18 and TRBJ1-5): NAGVMQNPRHLVRRRGQEARLRCSPMKGHSHVYWYRQLPEEGLKFMVYLQKENIIDESGMPKERFSAEFPKEGPSILRIQQVVRGDSAAYFCASSPTGPNQPQHFGDGTRLSIL.

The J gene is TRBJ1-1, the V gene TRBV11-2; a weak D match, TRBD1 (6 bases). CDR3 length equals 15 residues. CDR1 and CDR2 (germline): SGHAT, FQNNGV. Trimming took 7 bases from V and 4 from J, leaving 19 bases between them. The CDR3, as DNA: TGTGCCAGCACCCCAGAATGGGGGCCTAGCACTGAAGCTTTCTTT. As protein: CASTPEWGPSTEAFF.

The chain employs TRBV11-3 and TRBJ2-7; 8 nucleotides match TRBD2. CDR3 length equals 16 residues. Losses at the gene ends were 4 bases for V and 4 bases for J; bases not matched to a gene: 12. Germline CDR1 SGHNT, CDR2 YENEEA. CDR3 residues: CASSSTGGLVRYEQYF. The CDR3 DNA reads TGTGCCAGCAGCTCGACCGGGGGACTAGTGAGATACGAGCAGTACTTC.